This T cell receptor (beta chain) was profiled in a study of CDR3 diversity in severe acne. V was cut by 7 bases and J by 6 bases, with 15 bases left in between. The CDR3 length is 14 residues. Germline CDR1 MGHRA, CDR2 YSYEKL. From the PCR reads, TCRdb called clonotypes with MiXCR, one entry per CDR3 protein. The sample consists of around 94,000 distinct CDR3 sequences, 51% of them appearing once. This TCR came from a male donor with acne. The specimen was blood. V usage is TRBV4-1 and J usage is TRBJ1-4; weak D call: TRBD1 (6 bases). The CDR3: CASTIGGLDEKLFF. In DNA form, the CDR3 reads TGCGCCAGCACGATCGGGGGGCTTGATGAAAAACTGTTTTTT.